This section outlines one TCR beta chain sequence together with its context. This clone's antigen is unknown. No much larger clone exists at a distance of one base, and base qualities are not known. The cohort comprised around 700 healthy bone marrow donors. All cohort members were sampled while nominally healthy, although unrecorded immune exposures were likely present. The donor tested CMV seronegative, placing the donor among the approximately 400 seronegative members of the cohort. A peripheral blood sample was collected from each donor, and TCR beta sequencing was performed on peripheral blood mononuclear cells. The Qiagen DNeasy Blood Extraction Kit was used to extract genomic DNA from the blood cell samples. Library prep was done by the immunoSEQ multiplex PCR assay. A mixture of 60 forward primers for TCR Vbeta segments and 13 reverse primers for TCR Jbeta segments was used in the multiplex PCR. A multiplex PCR assay on genomic DNA amplified the CDR3 region of rearranged TCR beta genes. The amplified TCR beta libraries were sequenced on the Illumina HiSeq System as 87-base-pair reads. The authors' analysis ran thus. Across the 700 or so repertoires, a later analysis counted tens of millions of unique TCR beta chains, roughly 11 million of which were shared by at least two donors. Raw reads were error-corrected and collapsed into unique sequences with a nearest-neighbor algorithm that merged closely related sequences to remove PCR and sequencing errors. V, D and J gene segments were assigned by aligning CDR3 sequences to IMGT reference sequences. For a sequence to be retained, at least a six-nucleotide match to both a V gene segment and a J gene segment was required. Rearrangements were called productive when the CDR3 lacked stop codons and stayed in frame with V and J; all others were non-productive. CDR3 was defined according to IMGT convention as the region running from the second conserved V-encoded cysteine to the conserved J-encoded phenylalanine. The earlier analysis of 550 to 650 of the donors excluded any sequence lacking an unambiguous match to a single V gene segment. An earlier analysis of 587 of the donors called V segments functional above 56.7% productive rearrangements and segregating when the between-donor standard deviation exceeded 5%. A statistical classification framework was developed to diagnose cytomegalovirus status using the catalog of TCR beta chain sequences. In a later analysis, TCR nucleotide sequences were compared against IMGT/GENE-DB human TR gene sequences so that V and J genes could be assigned. In a later analysis, CDR3 sequences and most-parsimonious VDJ recombination scenarios were assigned using the TCRdist pipeline. A later analysis defined each TCR beta chain by its CDR3 amino acid sequence plus V-gene family, and excluded reads lacking a unique V-gene family. As a way to deal with suspected cross-contamination and a sequencing artifact, a later analysis dropped hundreds of nucleotide sequences that were highly shared and had low generation probability. For each public chain, a later analysis derived a clonal expansion index from normalized ranks of inferred template counts within each repertoire. In a later analysis, generation probabilities were computed with a VDJ recombination model fitted to out-of-frame rearrangements, and the resulting probabilities were checked against IGoR. In a later analysis, hypergeometric tests were used to score TCR-TCR, TCR-HLA and TCR-CMV co-occurrence, with a repertoire-size bias correction applied to TCR pairs. False discovery rates were estimated in a later analysis by permuting HLA or CMV assignments 20 times. In a later analysis, co-occurring TCRs were grouped using DBSCAN, with TCRdist sequence similarity added in when clustering inside HLA-allele-positive subsets. Repertoires with fewer than 30,000 or more than 120,000 public chains were left out of co-occurrence clustering, as were about 5 repertoires with anomalous nucleotide sharing. TCRdb's version of the immuneACCESS table is confined to in-frame rearrangements and falls short of the full clone set. An unresolved V gene accounts for under half of the shortfall where checked; the remainder is of unknown origin. The V and J calls and clone size are taken from that table; D and trimming were inferred from the DNA. The sample table shows some 45,000 clones, and around 74% are seen once. The ten largest account for approximately 6.8% of the sample.

This record comes from a study of cytomegalovirus exposure and HLA in healthy donors (dated by TCRdb to the late 2010s). Regarding the complete study: According to an earlier analysis of 587 of the donors, 200 million or so T cells yielded 117 million unique TCR beta sequences and more than 250 Gb of sequence data. An early release that covered about 640 HLA-typed donors contained approximately 300 gigabases of sequencing data and 70 million to 100 million unique TCR sequences. Of the roughly 390 genotyped donors, more than 75% were placed in the genetic ancestry cluster associated with self-reported Caucasian donors. The aim of the study was to test whether cataloging public T cell receptors could identify signatures of past pathogen exposure. The T cell repertoires of 666 subjects were profiled by immunosequencing and related to cytomegalovirus serostatus. In addition to the first cohort of 650 to 800 subjects, a separate validation cohort of under 150 different subjects was used. To predict cytomegalovirus infection status, the study brought together high-throughput TCR immunosequencing, statistical association of individual TCRs with disease status, and machine learning. To study patterns of TCR occurrence, a later analysis re-analyzed previously published TCR beta repertoires from 666 donors and added high-resolution HLA genotyping. The later analysis used no new phenotypic data to find candidate immune exposures, relying instead on TCR beta sequences and their occurrence across donors. In an earlier analysis of over 550 of the donors, high-throughput TCR beta sequencing was used to judge whether each TCR beta V gene segment behaved as functional or pseudogenic. Donor age, sex, ethnicity and CMV serostatus were compiled together with the repertoire data. A later genetic analysis used genome-wide SNP genotypes for about 55% of the 666 donors, treating that subset as a discovery cohort. Every discovery cohort repertoire had been produced on one sequencing platform. HLA typing included class I and class II loci at four-digit resolution. Typing coverage differed by locus: A, B, C, DRB1 and DQB1 were typed in about 629-630 donors, DQA1 in about 510, DPA1 in 600 to 610, and DPB1 in around 490. Four or five DR-DQ haplotypes were handled as single units for association and clustering because linkage in the cohort was strong. Across 398 genotyped donors of the cohort, an average of about 240,000 unique TCR beta nucleotide sequences per donor were sequenced, and roughly 20% of those sequences were non-productive. The full study reports these points: A few of the identified cytomegalovirus-associated TCR beta chains were confirmed in vitro to be specific for cytomegalovirus antigens. Because some donors lacked HLA typing at each locus, the association tests relied only on the typed subset. A later analysis found that most CMV-associated TCR beta chains appeared HLA-restricted, with HLA associations seemingly driven largely by CMV exposure. Cytomegalovirus status was reported to be diagnosed by the classifier with high specificity and sensitivity in both the original and validation cohorts. Compared with the roughly 710-donor mean, donors in an Asian-associated ancestry cluster had fewer N-insertions in productive TCRs, according to a later genetic analysis. In a later analysis, some 17,000 TCR beta sequences were associated with specific HLA alleles at a false discovery rate of 0.05. Compared with equally common non-associated chains, HLA-associated TCR beta chains in a later analysis were more clonally expanded and had lower generation probabilities. Linkage disequilibrium might explain the correlated functional status among segregating V segments, but an unknown experimental factor could not be ruled out. Immune exposure information for the cohort was limited to CMV serostatus. When HLA alleles, especially DR and DQ, strongly co-occurred, attributing TCR associations to individual alleles was difficult. Broadly in line with IMGT annotations, most TCR beta V segments showed up in productive rearrangements about 90% or about 30% of the time in an earlier analysis of some 590 of the donors. The cohort was sequenced for TCR beta chains only, and without alpha or paired-chain data the features that could be detected were limited. Presence/absence analyses assumed roughly uniform sequencing depth across donors, an assumption that may not hold. The sequencing pipeline was judged likely to have produced a cluster of highly shared sequence variants as a technical artifact. Because counts were too low, roughly 17 rarely observed V segments, including chromosome 9 orphons, were left out of the earlier analysis of about 620 of the donors. It was suggested by the authors that the approach could potentially be generalized to other disease states and immunological phenotypes. In the study, 150 to 200 TCR beta chains were listed as associated with cytomegalovirus. Across donors, most TCR sequences were observed very rarely, whereas some public TCRs were present in many individuals. A further reported finding was that TCR beta sequences accurately predicted the HLA-A and HLA-B alleles for most subjects in the first cohort. V-gene and J-gene trimming of TCR beta chains was associated with a missense DCLRE1C variant in a later genetic analysis, and the association was replicated in an independent cohort. Several of the top co-occurrence clusters appeared to be linked to parvovirus B19, influenza, CMV and Epstein-Barr virus, according to a later analysis. In a later analysis, TCR association rates were found to vary across HLA loci, with the most associated TCRs seen for DRB1 alleles and the fewest for HLA-C alleles.

Sequenced sample: PBMCs. The sequence came from a man under 40 in good health and CMV-seronegative.

In nucleotides, the sequence is TGTGCCAGCAGCTCTACAGGCATCTCTGGAAACACCATATATTTT. The resulting protein is CASSSTGISGNTIYF. The sequence is built from TRBV11-1 and TRBJ1-3; the D gene is perhaps TRBD1, from 5 matching bases. For CDR1 and CDR2, the germline V gene (reference sequence) lists SGHAT and FQDESV. The CDR3 spans 15 residues, from the cysteine through the phenylalanine. The entry retains the CDR3 DNA only, 45 bases that are in frame from base 1. The junction shows trimming of 4 bases on V and 0 bases on J, plus 10 bases between the germline ends.